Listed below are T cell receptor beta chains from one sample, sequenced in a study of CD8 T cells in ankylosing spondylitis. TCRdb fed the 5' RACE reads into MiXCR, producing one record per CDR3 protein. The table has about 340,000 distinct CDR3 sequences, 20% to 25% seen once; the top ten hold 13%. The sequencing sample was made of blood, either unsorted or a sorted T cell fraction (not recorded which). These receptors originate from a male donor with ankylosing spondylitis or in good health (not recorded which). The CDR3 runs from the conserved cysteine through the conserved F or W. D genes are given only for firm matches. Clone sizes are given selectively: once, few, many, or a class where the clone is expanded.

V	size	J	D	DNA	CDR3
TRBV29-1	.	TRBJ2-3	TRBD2	TGCAGCGTTGAAAACTGGGTAGCGGGGGGGCTGGATACGCAGTATTTT	CSVENWVAGGLDTQYF
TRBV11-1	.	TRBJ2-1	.	TGTGCCAGCAGCTTTAGCAGAGCTCCCTACAATGAGCAGTTCTTC	CASSFSRAPYNEQFF
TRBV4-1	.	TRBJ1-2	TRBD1	TGCGCCAGCCGCGGACAGGCGGAGGGAGGCTACACCTTC	CASRGQAEGGYTF
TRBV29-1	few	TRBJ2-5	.	TGCAGCGTTGCGGCACTAGACAAGCAAGAGACCCAGTACTTC	CSVAALDKQETQYF
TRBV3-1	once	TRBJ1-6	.	TGTGCCAGCAGCCAAGAGGGTGGGGTTTGGAGTTCACCCCTCCACTTT	CASSQEGGVWSSPLHF
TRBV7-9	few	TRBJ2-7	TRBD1	TGTGCCAGCAGCTTACCCGTGGGGACAGGGGTTGTCGACGAGCAGTACTTC	CASSLPVGTGVVDEQYF
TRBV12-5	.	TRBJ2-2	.	TGTGCTAGTGGTTTGGTATGGGGGGAGTACACCGGGGAGCTGTTTTTT	CASGLVWGEYTGELFF
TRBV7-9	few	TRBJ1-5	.	TGTGCCAGCAGCTTAGTGGGAGGGGGTTCGATTCAGCCCCAGCATTTT	CASSLVGGGSIQPQHF
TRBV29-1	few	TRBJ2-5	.	TGCAGCGTTGAAGGTACTAGGACAGCGGCATACCAAGAGACCCAGTACTTC	CSVEGTRTAAYQETQYF
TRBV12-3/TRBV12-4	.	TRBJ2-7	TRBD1	TGTGCCAGCAGTTGGGGGGACAGGGCTTACGACGAGCAGTACTTC	CASSWGDRAYDEQYF
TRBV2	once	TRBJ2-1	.	TGTGCCAGCAGTGAAGGCCCGGATGAGCAGTTCTTC	CASSEGPDEQFF
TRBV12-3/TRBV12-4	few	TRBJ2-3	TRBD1	TGTGCCAGCAGTCTAATACAGGGGCACACAGATACGCAGTATTTT	CASSLIQGHTDTQYF